This T cell receptor beta chain was sequenced in a study of blood T cell repertoires in COVID-19. Overall study: Samples of COVID-19 (acute and convalescent) were obtained from the United States, Italy and Spain. T cells, B-cell-depleted T cells, or PBMCs provided the cDNA or gDNA that served as material.

Methods used by the authors: It was from reference gene primer amplification that nucleated cell counts were estimated. Sequenced by immunoSEQ multiplex PCR; TCRdb stores in-frame clones only, minus some. Clone size and V and J calls were adopted from that table, with D and trimming inferred from the DNA. The sample shows 250,000 or so clones, 88% of them seen only once. Looked up from germline, CDR1 is SGHTA and CDR2 is FQGNSA. This CDR3 is 14 amino acids long. V was shortened by 1 base and J by 4 bases, with 9 bases between the two germline ends. Sequenced sample: peripheral blood. The TCR was taken from a woman aged 40-49 years who had recovered from COVID-19. The V and J genes are TRBV7-2 and TRBJ2-3; a weak D match, TRBD2 (5 bases). CDR3 in DNA: TGTGCCAGCAGCTTAGTGTCTAGCTCAGATACGCAGTATTTT. This encodes CASSLVSSSDTQYF.